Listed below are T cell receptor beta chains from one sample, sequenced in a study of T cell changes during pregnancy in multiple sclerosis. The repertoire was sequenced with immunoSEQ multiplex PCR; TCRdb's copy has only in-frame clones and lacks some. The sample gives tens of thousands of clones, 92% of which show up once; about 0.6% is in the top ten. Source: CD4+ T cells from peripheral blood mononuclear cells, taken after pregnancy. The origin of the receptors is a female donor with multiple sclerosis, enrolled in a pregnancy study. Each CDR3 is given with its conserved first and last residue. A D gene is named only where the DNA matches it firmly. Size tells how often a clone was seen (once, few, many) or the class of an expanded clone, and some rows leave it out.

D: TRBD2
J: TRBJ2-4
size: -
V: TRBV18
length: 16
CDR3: CASSPRSSGYKNIQYF
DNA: TGTGCCAGCTCACCACGATCTAGCGGGTACAAAAACATTCAGTACTTC

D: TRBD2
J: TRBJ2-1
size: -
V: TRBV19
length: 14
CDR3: CASRILSGNNEQFF
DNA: TGTGCCAGTAGGATTCTGAGCGGGAACAATGAGCAGTTCTTC

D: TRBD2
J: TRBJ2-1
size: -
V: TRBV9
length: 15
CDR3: CASSVEAGAYNEQFF
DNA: TGTGCCAGCAGCGTCGAAGCGGGAGCCTACAATGAGCAGTTCTTC

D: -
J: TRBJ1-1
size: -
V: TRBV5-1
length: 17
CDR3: CASSLGDGLRMNTEAFF
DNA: TGCGCCAGCAGCTTAGGGGATGGGCTTAGGATGAACACTGAAGCTTTCTTT

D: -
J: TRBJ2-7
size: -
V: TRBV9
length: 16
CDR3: CASSVGPSGNLYEQYF
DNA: TGTGCCAGCAGCGTAGGGCCTTCAGGTAACCTCTACGAGCAGTACTTC

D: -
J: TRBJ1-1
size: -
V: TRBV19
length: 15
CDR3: CASSIYGVLGTEAFF
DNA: TGTGCCAGTAGTATCTACGGGGTTTTGGGCACTGAAGCTTTCTTT

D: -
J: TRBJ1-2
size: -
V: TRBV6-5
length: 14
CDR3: CASRPGQSNYGYTF
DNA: TGTGCCAGCAGGCCAGGACAGTCGAACTATGGCTACACCTTC

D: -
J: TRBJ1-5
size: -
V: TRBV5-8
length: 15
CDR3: CASRPLSTAHQPQHF
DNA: TGTGCCAGCAGGCCACTTTCTACTGCGCATCAGCCCCAGCATTTT

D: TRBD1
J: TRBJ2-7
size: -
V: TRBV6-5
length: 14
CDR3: CASSRTGGSYEQYF
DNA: TGTGCCAGCAGTCGTACAGGGGGGTCCTACGAGCAGTACTTC

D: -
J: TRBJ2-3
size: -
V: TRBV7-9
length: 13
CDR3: CASSPSGATTQYF
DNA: TGTGCCAGCAGCCCCAGCGGAGCGACAACGCAGTATTTT

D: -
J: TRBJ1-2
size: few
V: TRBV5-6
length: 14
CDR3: CASSRTGLYYGYTF
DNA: TGTGCCAGCAGCCGCACAGGCCTGTACTATGGCTACACCTTC

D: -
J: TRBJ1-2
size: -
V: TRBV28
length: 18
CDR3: CASTKGAGPGSFLYGYTF
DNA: TGTGCCAGCACCAAAGGAGCGGGGCCGGGAAGTTTCCTCTATGGCTACACCTTC

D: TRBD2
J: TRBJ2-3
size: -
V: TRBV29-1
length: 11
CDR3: CSAGLAGDEYF
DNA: TGCAGCGCAGGACTAGCGGGAGATGAGTATTTT

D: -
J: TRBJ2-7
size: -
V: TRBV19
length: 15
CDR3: CASSIVQGKDAEQYF
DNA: TGTGCCAGTAGTATAGTGCAGGGCAAAGATGCCGAGCAGTACTTC

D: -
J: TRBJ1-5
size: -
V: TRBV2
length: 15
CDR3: CASHGGSASNQPQHF
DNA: TGTGCCAGCCATGGGGGCAGCGCTAGCAATCAGCCCCAGCATTTT

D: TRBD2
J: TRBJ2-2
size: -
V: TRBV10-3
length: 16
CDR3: CAISATSGRHTGELFF
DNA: TGTGCCATCAGCGCAACTAGCGGGAGGCACACCGGGGAGCTGTTTTTT

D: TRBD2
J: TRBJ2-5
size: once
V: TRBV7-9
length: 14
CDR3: CASSLGLAGETQYF
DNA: TGTGCCAGCAGCTTAGGCCTAGCGGGAGAGACCCAGTACTTC

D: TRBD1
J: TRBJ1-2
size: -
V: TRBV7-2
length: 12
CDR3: CASSLTGGPSTF
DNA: TGTGCCAGCAGCTTGACAGGGGGCCCAAGCACCTTC

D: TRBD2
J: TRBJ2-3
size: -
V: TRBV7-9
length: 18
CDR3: CASSLRAGGSWTTDTQYF
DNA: TGTGCCAGCAGCTTAAGGGCGGGAGGGTCGTGGACCACAGATACGCAGTATTTT

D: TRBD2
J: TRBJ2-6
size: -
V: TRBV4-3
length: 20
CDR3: CASSQRRLAGVYSGANVLTF
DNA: TGCGCCAGCAGCCAACGAAGACTAGCGGGAGTCTACTCTGGGGCCAACGTCCTGACTTTC

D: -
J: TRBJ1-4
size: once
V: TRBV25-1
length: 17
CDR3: CASSDGGQHATNEKLFF
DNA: TGTGCCAGCAGTGATGGGGGACAACATGCAACTAATGAAAAACTGTTTTTT

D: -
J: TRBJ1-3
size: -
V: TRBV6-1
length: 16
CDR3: CASSGNRALSGNTIYF
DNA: TGTGCCAGCAGTGGGAACAGGGCCCTCTCTGGAAACACCATATATTTT

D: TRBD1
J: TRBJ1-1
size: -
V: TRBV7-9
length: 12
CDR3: CASSSPTGRAFF
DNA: TGTGCCAGCAGCTCCCCGACAGGGAGGGCTTTCTTT

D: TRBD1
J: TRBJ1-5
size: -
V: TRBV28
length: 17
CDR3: CASSRHRGISSNQPQHF
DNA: TGTGCCAGCAGCCGCCACAGGGGAATAAGTAGCAATCAGCCCCAGCATTTT

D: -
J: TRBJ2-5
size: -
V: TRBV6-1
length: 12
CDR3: CASRLAQETQYF
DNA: TGTGCCAGCAGGTTAGCCCAAGAGACCCAGTACTTC

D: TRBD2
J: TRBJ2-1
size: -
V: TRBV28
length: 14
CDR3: CASRGGGSHNEQFF
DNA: TGTGCCAGCAGGGGAGGCGGGAGCCACAATGAGCAGTTCTTC

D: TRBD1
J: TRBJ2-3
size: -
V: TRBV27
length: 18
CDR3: CASSLSGPGQGFADTQYF
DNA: TGTGCCAGCAGTTTATCGGGCCCGGGACAGGGCTTCGCAGATACGCAGTATTTT

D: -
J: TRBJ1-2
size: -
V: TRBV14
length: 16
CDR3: CASSPKYSSGDEGYTF
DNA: TGTGCCAGCAGCCCTAAATACTCGTCGGGGGACGAAGGCTACACCTTC

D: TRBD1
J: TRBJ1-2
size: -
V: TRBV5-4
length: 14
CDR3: CASRLPGQNYGYTF
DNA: TGTGCCAGCAGGTTACCGGGACAGAACTATGGCTACACCTTC

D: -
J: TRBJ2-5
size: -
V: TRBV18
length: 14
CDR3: CASSPQAEGETQYF
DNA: TGTGCCAGCTCACCACAGGCCGAGGGAGAGACCCAGTACTTC

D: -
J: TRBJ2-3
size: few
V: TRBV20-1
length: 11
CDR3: CSASRGDTQYF
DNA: TGCAGTGCTTCGAGGGGGGATACGCAGTATTTT

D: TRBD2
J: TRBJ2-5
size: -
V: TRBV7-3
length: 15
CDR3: CASSRGTSREETQYF
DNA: TGTGCCAGCAGCCGCGGGACTAGCAGGGAAGAGACCCAGTACTTC

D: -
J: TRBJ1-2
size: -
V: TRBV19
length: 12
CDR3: CASRDSGYGYTF
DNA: TGTGCCAGTAGAGACAGTGGCTATGGCTACACCTTC

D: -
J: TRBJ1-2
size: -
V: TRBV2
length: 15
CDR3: CASRARGPTRDGYTF
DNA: TGTGCCAGCAGGGCAAGGGGACCGACTAGAGATGGCTACACCTTC

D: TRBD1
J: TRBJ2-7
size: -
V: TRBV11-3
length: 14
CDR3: CASRNRDRGYEQYF
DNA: TGTGCCAGCAGAAATCGGGACAGGGGTTACGAGCAGTACTTC

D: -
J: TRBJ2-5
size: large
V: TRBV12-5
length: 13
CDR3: CASGQGVGQTQYF
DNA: TGTGCTAGTGGGCAAGGGGTCGGACAGACCCAGTACTTC

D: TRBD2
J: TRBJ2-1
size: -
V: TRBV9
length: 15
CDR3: CASSAPGLALNEQFF
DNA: TGTGCCAGCAGCGCCCCGGGACTAGCGTTGAATGAGCAGTTCTTC

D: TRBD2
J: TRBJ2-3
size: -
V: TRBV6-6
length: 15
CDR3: CASSYGTSGTDTQYF
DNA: TGTGCCAGCAGTTACGGGACTAGCGGGACAGATACGCAGTATTTT

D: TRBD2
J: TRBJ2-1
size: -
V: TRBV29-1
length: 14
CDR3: CSVGASGSWNEQFF
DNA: TGCAGCGTTGGAGCTAGCGGGAGTTGGAATGAGCAGTTCTTC

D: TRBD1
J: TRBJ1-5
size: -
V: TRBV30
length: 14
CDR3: CAWSVLGGDQPQHF
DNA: TGTGCCTGGAGTGTATTAGGGGGCGATCAGCCCCAGCATTTT

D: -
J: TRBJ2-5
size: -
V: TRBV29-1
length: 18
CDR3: CSVALTVVPGRRRETQYF
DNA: TGCAGCGTTGCCCTAACCGTCGTCCCGGGTAGAAGGCGAGAGACCCAGTACTTC

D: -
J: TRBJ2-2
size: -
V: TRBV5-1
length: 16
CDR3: CASSLRGTGATGELFF
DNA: TGCGCCAGCAGCTTGAGGGGGACCGGGGCCACCGGGGAGCTGTTTTTT

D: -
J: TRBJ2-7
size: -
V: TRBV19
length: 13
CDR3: CASSIVPGYEQYF
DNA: TGTGCCAGTAGTATAGTCCCAGGCTACGAGCAGTACTTC

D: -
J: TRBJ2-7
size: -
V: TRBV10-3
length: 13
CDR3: CAISENTRYEQYF
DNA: TGTGCCATCAGTGAGAACACTAGGTACGAGCAGTACTTC

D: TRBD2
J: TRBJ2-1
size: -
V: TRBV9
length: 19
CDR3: CASSVSPSLGGSSYNEQFF
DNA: TGTGCCAGCAGCGTATCTCCTTCCCTGGGCGGGAGCTCCTACAATGAGCAGTTCTTC

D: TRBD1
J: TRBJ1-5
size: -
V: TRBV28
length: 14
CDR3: CASSAGQGSQPQHF
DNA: TGTGCCAGCAGTGCCGGACAGGGGTCTCAGCCCCAGCATTTT

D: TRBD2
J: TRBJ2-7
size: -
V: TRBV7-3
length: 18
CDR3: CASRSPGLAGGTTYEQYF
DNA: TGTGCCAGCAGGTCACCGGGACTAGCGGGAGGGACTACCTACGAGCAGTACTTC